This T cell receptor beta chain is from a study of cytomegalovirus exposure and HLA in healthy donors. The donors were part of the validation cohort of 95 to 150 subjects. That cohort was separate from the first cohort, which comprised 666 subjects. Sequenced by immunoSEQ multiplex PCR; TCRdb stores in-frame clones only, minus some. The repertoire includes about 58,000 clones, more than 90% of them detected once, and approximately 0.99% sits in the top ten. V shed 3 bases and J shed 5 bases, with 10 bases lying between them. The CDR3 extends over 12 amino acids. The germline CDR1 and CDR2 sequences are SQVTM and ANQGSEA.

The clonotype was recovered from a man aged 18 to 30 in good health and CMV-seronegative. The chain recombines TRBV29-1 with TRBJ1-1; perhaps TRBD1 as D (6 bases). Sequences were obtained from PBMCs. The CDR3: CSVEGAGTEAFF. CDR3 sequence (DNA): TGCAGCGTTGAGGGGGCTGGTACTGAAGCTTTCTTT.